Listed below are T cell receptor beta chains from one sample, sequenced in a study of T-cell memory formation after mild COVID-19. From the 5' RACE reads, TCRdb called clonotypes with MiXCR, one entry per CDR3 protein. The sample holds tens of thousands of distinct CDR3 sequences; 9.5% to 15% are singletons and the top ten take 41%. The sequenced sample was PBMCs or a T cell subset sorted from them (not recorded which). All receptors come from a man between 18 and 35 years old who had mild COVID-19 (a few samples of this study predate the infection). Cell type and time point are not known. Each CDR3 is given with its conserved first and last residue. D genes are given only for firm matches. Clone size is given for some rows only: seen once, a few or many times, or a class if the clone is expanded.

j_call d_call clone_size v_call cdr3_nt cdr3_aa
TRBJ1-4 TRBD1 NA TRBV5-1 TGCGCCAGCAGCCCCAGAGGACAGGTCCCATCTGAAAAACTGTTTTTT CASSPRGQVPSEKLFF
TRBJ2-3 TRBD2 NA TRBV6-6 TGTGCCAGCAGTGCCGGACTAGTCACAGATACGCAGTATTTT CASSAGLVTDTQYF
TRBJ2-3 NA NA TRBV4-3 TGCGCCAGCAGCCGAGGCCCTAATCAGCCAGATACGCAGTATTTT CASSRGPNQPDTQYF
TRBJ2-3 NA many TRBV6-5 TGTGCCAGCAGTTCGATTGAGTATACGCAGTATTTT CASSSIEYTQYF
TRBJ2-5 NA many TRBV5-1 TGCGCCAGCAGCCCCGCAGGGGAGATAGAGACCCAGTACTTC CASSPAGEIETQYF
TRBJ2-5 NA few TRBV7-2 TGTGCCAGCAGCCCCCCTTGGGTAGTTGAGACCCAGTACTTC CASSPPWVVETQYF
TRBJ2-3 TRBD1 few TRBV7-3 TGTGCCAGCAGCTTGTCGGGACAGTACACAGATACGCAGTATTTT CASSLSGQYTDTQYF
TRBJ2-3 NA NA TRBV6-5 TGTGCCAGCAGCGTGGCAATTGGGAAAGATACGCAGTATTTT CASSVAIGKDTQYF
TRBJ1-2 NA NA TRBV27 TGTGCCAGCAGAACAGGGCTTTATGGCTACACCTTC CASRTGLYGYTF
TRBJ1-1 NA NA TRBV9 TGTGCCAGCAGCGAGACAGAGAACACTGAAGCTTTCTTT CASSETENTEAFF
TRBJ1-4 NA NA TRBV7-2 TGTGCCAGCAGCTTCGGTTTTCCCAATGAAAAACTGTTTTTT CASSFGFPNEKLFF
TRBJ1-1 NA few TRBV27 TGTGCCAGCAGTCCATCAAGGACTATTGGTACTGAAGCTTTCTTT CASSPSRTIGTEAFF
TRBJ1-1 NA NA TRBV19 TGTGCCAGTAATGGGGTGGCTGAAGCTTTCTTT CASNGVAEAFF
TRBJ1-2 NA NA TRBV4-1 TGCGCCAGCAGCCAAGTGGGACGAAGTCCAGGCGGAGGCTACACCTTC CASSQVGRSPGGGYTF
TRBJ1-2 NA few TRBV28 TGTGCCAGCAGTTTAGGGCAGGGTTTCCGCTATGGCTACACCTTC CASSLGQGFRYGYTF
TRBJ1-1 NA NA TRBV5-8 TGTGCCAGCAGCTTGAGTAAGCAGGAGTGGGGGAACACTGAAGCTTTCTTT CASSLSKQEWGNTEAFF
TRBJ1-4 TRBD1 NA TRBV9 TGTGCCAGCAGCTCGGGACAGGGTGATGAAAAACTGTTTTTT CASSSGQGDEKLFF
TRBJ2-7 NA NA TRBV7-9 TGTGCCAGCAGCCCTTCGGTGGCATCGACCTTTTATTATCGTGGCGAGCAGTACTTC CASSPSVASTFYYRGEQYF
TRBJ1-1 NA few TRBV2 TGTGCCAGCAGTGAACGGGGCAGAGGAGACACTGAAGCTTTCTTT CASSERGRGDTEAFF
TRBJ2-3 TRBD2 few TRBV6-6 TGTGCCAGCAGAGTAGCGGGGGGGCCCACAGATACGCAGTATTTT CASRVAGGPTDTQYF
TRBJ1-6 TRBD1 few TRBV10-3 TGTGCCATCAGTGAACGTAGGGGGCAAAATTCACCCCTCCACTTT CAISERRGQNSPLHF
TRBJ2-3 NA few TRBV4-1 TGCGCCAGCAGCCTCGGGACTTCTAGCACAGATACGCAGTATTTT CASSLGTSSTDTQYF
TRBJ1-1 NA NA TRBV10-3 TGTGCTATCAGTGAGCTCGACAGTTACACTGAAGCTTTCTTT CAISELDSYTEAFF
TRBJ2-7 NA NA TRBV9 TGTGCCAGCAGCGTGTCCTCCGGGACGGAATACGAGCAGTACTTC CASSVSSGTEYEQYF
TRBJ2-3 NA NA TRBV7-9 TGTGCCAGCAGCTTAGGGGCCCCCGACACAGATACGCAGTATTTT CASSLGAPDTDTQYF
TRBJ2-2 TRBD1 few TRBV4-1 TGCGCCAGCAGCCCCGGGACAGGGGGGCCGGGCGGGGAGCTGTTTTTT CASSPGTGGPGGELFF
TRBJ1-1 TRBD1 few TRBV4-1 TGCGCCAGCAGCCTGAGACAGGGGGCGAACACTGAAGCTTTCTTT CASSLRQGANTEAFF
TRBJ1-4 NA NA TRBV5-1 TGCGCCAGCCATCGGACGGGCGAAAACGGTGAAAAACTGTTTTTT CASHRTGENGEKLFF
TRBJ2-7 TRBD1 NA TRBV2 TGTGCCAGCAGCGAGAAGACTTGGACAGGGGACTACGAGCAGTACTTC CASSEKTWTGDYEQYF
TRBJ1-1 NA NA TRBV11-2 TGTGCCAGCAGCTTAGTAAGTGGGGGAACTACTGAAGCTTTCTTT CASSLVSGGTTEAFF
TRBJ1-5 NA few TRBV6-5 TGTGCCAGCAGTTACAGCCGGAATCAGCCCCAGCATTTT CASSYSRNQPQHF
TRBJ1-6 NA NA TRBV5-5 TGTGCCAGCAGCTTGGCAGCGGGATTAGGTTCACCCCTCCACTTT CASSLAAGLGSPLHF
TRBJ1-2 NA NA TRBV15 TGTGCCACCAGCAGAGATGGGGGGACGAAGTACATTTACTATGGCTACACCTTC CATSRDGGTKYIYYGYTF
TRBJ2-5 NA many TRBV4-1 TGCGCCAGCAGCCAAGATCGGCGTATCCAGGTGGAGACCCAGTACTTC CASSQDRRIQVETQYF
TRBJ2-3 NA few TRBV3-1 TGTGCCAGCAGCCAAGAGGCAGACACAGATACGCAGTATTTT CASSQEADTDTQYF
TRBJ2-1 NA few TRBV7-2 TGTGCCAGCAGCTCCTGGGATAATGAGCAGTTCTTC CASSSWDNEQFF
TRBJ2-3 TRBD1 many TRBV4-2 TGTGCCAGCAGCCAAGGGACAGGGGGCGCAGATACGCAGTATTTT CASSQGTGGADTQYF
TRBJ1-5 NA NA TRBV12-5 TGTGCTAGTGGTTTGGCCGGGTCCAATCAGCCCCAGCATTTT CASGLAGSNQPQHF
TRBJ1-1 NA NA TRBV11-2 TGTGCCAGCAGCTTAGTGGTCTACGTGACAACTGAAGCTTTCTTT CASSLVVYVTTEAFF
TRBJ2-2 NA few TRBV9 TGTGCTTCCGGGAGCACCGGGGAGCTGTTTTTT CASGSTGELFF
TRBJ2-7 NA NA TRBV29-1 TGCAGCGTTGATTGGGGGACTTCCGACGAGCAGTACTTC CSVDWGTSDEQYF
TRBJ1-1 TRBD1 few TRBV15 TGTGCCACCAGCAGCACCGGGACAGGCGTTCCTGAAGCTTTCTTT CATSSTGTGVPEAFF
TRBJ1-3 NA NA TRBV6-2/TRBV6-3 TGTGCCAGCAGTTTCAATGGAAACACCATATATTTT CASSFNGNTIYF
TRBJ2-7 NA NA TRBV4-2 TGTGCCAGCAGCCGAGGAGGAGAGCAGTACTTC CASSRGGEQYF
TRBJ2-7 NA few TRBV5-6 TGTGCCAGCAGTGCCACCCGCAGCCCCTACGAGCAGTACTTC CASSATRSPYEQYF
TRBJ2-3 NA few TRBV12-3/TRBV12-4 TGTGCCAGCAGTTTGAAGGGGGGTCCAGATACGCAGTATTTT CASSLKGGPDTQYF
TRBJ2-2 NA NA TRBV14 TGTGCCAGCAGCCAAGTAACCGTGAACACCGGGGAGCTGTTTTTT CASSQVTVNTGELFF
TRBJ2-3 TRBD2 few TRBV29-1 TGCAGCGTTGAAGTAGCGGGGTGGTCTACAGATACGCAGTATTTT CSVEVAGWSTDTQYF
TRBJ2-1 NA NA TRBV7-2 TGTGCCAGCAGCTTAGTAGTAAGGGGCGATGAGCAGTTCTTC CASSLVVRGDEQFF
TRBJ2-2 NA NA TRBV6-2/TRBV6-3 TGTGCCAGCAGTTACTCGTTAGGCACCGGGGAGCTGTTTTTT CASSYSLGTGELFF
TRBJ2-2 NA NA TRBV29-1 TGCAGCACTTGGACAGTTGCCGGGGAGCTGTTTTTT CSTWTVAGELFF
TRBJ2-1 NA NA TRBV5-6 TGTGCCAGCAGCCGGACCGGGGGGCACAATGAGCAGTTCTTC CASSRTGGHNEQFF
TRBJ2-5 NA few TRBV7-8 TGTGCCAGCAGCTTAGGTCGAAGGAACCAAGAGACCCAGTACTTC CASSLGRRNQETQYF